Listed here are 8 T cell receptor beta chains from one sample, sequenced in a study of blood T cell repertoires in COVID-19 (dated by TCRdb to 2020 to 2022). The library was generated by the immunoSEQ multiplex PCR assay. Not all clones reach the TCRdb copy of this immuneACCESS table, which keeps in-frame sequences only. Checked studies attribute under half of the gap to unresolved V genes and leave the rest unexplained. The sample table records some 190,000 clones; approximately 85% of these occur just once. The top ten hold 3% to 3.5% of the sample. The sample taken for sequencing was peripheral blood. These receptors were collected from a man aged 60 to 75 with acute or convalescent COVID-19.

The chain employs TRBV6-6 and TRBJ2-7; D might be TRBD2 (5 bases). CDR1 and CDR2 (germline): MNHNY, SVGAGI (reference sequence). The CDR3 consists of 16 residues. V dropped 0 bases and J dropped 4 bases, with 16 bases sitting between them. CDR3 sequence (DNA): TGTGCCAGCAGTTACTCGAACGGAGGCTTAGGATACGAGCAGTACTTC. This gives the protein CASSYSNGGLGYEQYF.

This chain uses TRBV19 with TRBJ2-1; TRBD2 is a possible D gene (5 bases). This CDR3 has 15 amino acids. CDR1 LNHDA and CDR2 SQIVND come from the germline V gene (reference sequence). V was pared by 7 bases and J by 2 bases, with 15 bases between. As DNA, the CDR3 is TGTGCCAGTAAGGATCGGGGTGGGGCCTACAATGAGCAGTTCTTC. This encodes CASKDRGGAYNEQFF. Together with reference TRBV19 and TRBJ2-1, the CDR3 gives the full variable domain: DGGITQSPKYLFRKEGQNVTLSCEQNLNHDAMYWYRQDPGQGLRLIYYSQIVNDFQKGDIAEGYSVSREKKESFPLTVTSAQKNPTAFYLCASKDRGGAYNEQFFGPGTRLTVL.

This clone has only one observation. The chain has TRBV28 and TRBJ1-1, with D unresolved. Per germline, CDR1 MDHEN and CDR2 SYDVKM. V lost 3 bases to trimming and J lost 0 bases, with 11 bases between them. The CDR3 contains 15 residues. The CDR3, as DNA: TGTGCCAGCAGTTTTGGCCCAAAAATGAACACTGAAGCTTTCTTT. Its protein is CASSFGPKMNTEAFF.

The chain links TRBV29-1 to TRBJ2-5, with TRBD1 identical over 9 bases. Germline V gene sequence: CDR1 SQVTM, CDR2 ANQGSEA. V gave up 6 bases and J gave up 5 bases; unmatched junction bases: 7. The CDR3 length is 13 residues. DNA for the CDR3: TGCAGCGTAGCCGGGACAGGGCGGGAGACCCAGTACTTC. It yields the protein CSVAGTGRETQYF.

The rearrangement uses TRBV7-2 and TRBJ1-4; 7 nucleotides match TRBD1. J gave up 1 base and V 1 base, and 3 bases lay outside the gene matches. CDR1 and CDR2 (germline): SGHTA, FQGNSA. The CDR3 sequence is 16 residues long. CDR3 protein: CASSLGGGGTNEKLFF. The CDR3 DNA reads TGTGCCAGCAGCTTAGGAGGGGGCGGAACTAATGAAAAACTGTTTTTT.

This chain links TRBV7-8 with TRBJ1-2; maybe TRBD1 (5 bases). Per the germline V gene, CDR1 is SGHVS and CDR2 is FQNEAQ. Deletions cut 5 bases from V and 8 bases from J, with 24 bases between. The length of the CDR3 is 16 residues. Written as DNA, the CDR3 is TGTGCCAGCAGCCCCTCGGGGCTGGGGGGTTCGCAGGGCTACACCTTC. Translation gives CASSPSGLGGSQGYTF. Full variable domain (remainder filled in from reference TRBV7-8 and TRBJ1-2): GAGVSQSPRYKVAKRGQDVALRCDPISGHVSLFWYQQALGQGPEFLTYFQNEAQLDKSGLPSDRFFAERPEGSVSTLKIQRTQQEDSAVYLCASSPSGLGGSQGYTFGSGTRLTVV.

The rearrangement joins TRBV28 to TRBJ2-2; 12 positions match TRBD2. The CDR3 totals 14 residues. Germline V CDR1 and CDR2: MDHEN, SYDVKM. With V trimmed by 6 bases and J by 5 bases, 1 base remained unmatched. The chain's CDR3 is CASRLAGGTGELFF. The DNA of the CDR3 is TGTGCCAGCAGACTAGCGGGAGGTACCGGGGAGCTGTTTTTT.

This chain uses TRBV7-8 with TRBJ1-2, with a tentative D call TRBD1 (6 bases). Germline V gene data show CDR1 as SGHVS and CDR2 as FQNEAQ. CDR3 length equals 14 residues. V lost 2 bases to trimming and J lost 4 bases, with 11 bases between them. CDR3 coding DNA: TGTGCCAGCAGCTTAAACGACAGGCTCTATGGCTACACCTTC. Translated: CASSLNDRLYGYTF. The full variable domain, its missing parts supplied by reference TRBV7-8 and TRBJ1-2, is GAGVSQSPRYKVAKRGQDVALRCDPISGHVSLFWYQQALGQGPEFLTYFQNEAQLDKSGLPSDRFFAERPEGSVSTLKIQRTQQEDSAVYLCASSLNDRLYGYTFGSGTRLTVV.